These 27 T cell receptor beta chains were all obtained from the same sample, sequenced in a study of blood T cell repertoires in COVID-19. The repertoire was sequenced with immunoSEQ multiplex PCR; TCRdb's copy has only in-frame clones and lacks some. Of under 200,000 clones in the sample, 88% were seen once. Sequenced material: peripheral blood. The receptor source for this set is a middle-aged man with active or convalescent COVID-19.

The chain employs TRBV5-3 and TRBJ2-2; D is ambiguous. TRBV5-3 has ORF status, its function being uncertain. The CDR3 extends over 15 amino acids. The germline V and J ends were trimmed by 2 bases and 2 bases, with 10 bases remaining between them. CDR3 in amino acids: CARSLSLGNTGELFF. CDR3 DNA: TGTGCCAGAAGCTTAAGTCTAGGAAACACCGGGGAGCTGTTTTTT.

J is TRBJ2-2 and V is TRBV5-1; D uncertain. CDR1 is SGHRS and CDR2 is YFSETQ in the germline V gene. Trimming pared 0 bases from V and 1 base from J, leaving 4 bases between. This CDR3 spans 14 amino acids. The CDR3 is CASSLEQNTGELFF. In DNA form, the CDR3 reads TGCGCCAGCAGCTTGGAACAGAACACCGGGGAGCTGTTTTTT.

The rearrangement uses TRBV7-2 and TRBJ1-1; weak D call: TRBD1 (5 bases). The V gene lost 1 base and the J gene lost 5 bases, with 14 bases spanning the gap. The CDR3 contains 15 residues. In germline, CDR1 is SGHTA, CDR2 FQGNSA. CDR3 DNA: TGTGCCAGCAGCTTAGGGCCAGGGAGGTGGACTGAAGCTTTCTTT. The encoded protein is CASSLGPGRWTEAFF.

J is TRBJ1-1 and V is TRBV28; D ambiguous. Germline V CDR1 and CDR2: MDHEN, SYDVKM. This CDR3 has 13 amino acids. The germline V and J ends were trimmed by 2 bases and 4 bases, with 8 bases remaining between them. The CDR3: CASSLDKPTEAFF. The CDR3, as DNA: TGTGCCAGCAGTTTAGACAAGCCCACTGAAGCTTTCTTT. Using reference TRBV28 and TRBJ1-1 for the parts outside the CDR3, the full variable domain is DVKVTQSSRYLVKRTGEKVFLECVQDMDHENMFWYRQDPGLGLRLIYFSYDVKMKEKGDIPEGYSVSREKKERFSLILESASTNQTSMYLCASSLDKPTEAFFGQGTRLTVV.

The CDR3 sequence: CASSLESSGRRTDTQYF. CDR3 in DNA: TGTGCCAGCAGCTTAGAGTCTAGCGGGAGGCGCACAGATACGCAGTATTTT. The chain has TRBV7-9 and TRBJ2-3, with 11 bases matching TRBD2. In germline, CDR1 is SEHNR, CDR2 FQNEAQ (reference sequence). Trimming removed 1 base from V and 1 base from J; junction bases left unmatched: 4. The CDR3 is 17 residues long.

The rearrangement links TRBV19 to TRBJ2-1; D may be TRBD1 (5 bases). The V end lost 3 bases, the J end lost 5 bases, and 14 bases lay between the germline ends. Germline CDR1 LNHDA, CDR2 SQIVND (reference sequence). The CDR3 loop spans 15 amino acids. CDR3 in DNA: TGTGCCAGTAGTATTATAAGGGGTTTGGACAATGAGCAGTTCTTC. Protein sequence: CASSIIRGLDNEQFF.

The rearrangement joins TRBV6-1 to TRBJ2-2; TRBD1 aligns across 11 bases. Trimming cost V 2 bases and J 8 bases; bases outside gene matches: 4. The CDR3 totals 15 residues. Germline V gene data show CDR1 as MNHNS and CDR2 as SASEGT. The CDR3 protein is CASSEPGQGAGELFF. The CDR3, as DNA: TGTGCCAGCAGTGAACCCGGACAGGGGGCGGGGGAGCTGTTTTTT.

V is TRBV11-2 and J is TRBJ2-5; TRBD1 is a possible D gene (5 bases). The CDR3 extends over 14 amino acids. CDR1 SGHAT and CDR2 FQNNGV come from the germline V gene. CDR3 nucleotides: TGTGCTGTGAGACCTGCTCAGGGTGGAGAGACCCAGTACTTC. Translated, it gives CAVRPAQGGETQYF.

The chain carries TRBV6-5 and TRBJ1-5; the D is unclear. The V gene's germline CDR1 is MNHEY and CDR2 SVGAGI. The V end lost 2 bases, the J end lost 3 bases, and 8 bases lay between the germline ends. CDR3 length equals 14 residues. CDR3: CASSYSGDNQPQHF. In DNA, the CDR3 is TGTGCCAGCAGTTACAGCGGGGACAATCAGCCCCAGCATTTT.

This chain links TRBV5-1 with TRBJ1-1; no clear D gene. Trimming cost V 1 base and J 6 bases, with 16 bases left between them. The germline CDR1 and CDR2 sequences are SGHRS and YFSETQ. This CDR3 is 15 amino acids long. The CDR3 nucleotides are TGCGCCAGCAGCTTGTGGCCCGTAGAGGGTTCTGAAGCTTTCTTT. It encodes CASSLWPVEGSEAFF.

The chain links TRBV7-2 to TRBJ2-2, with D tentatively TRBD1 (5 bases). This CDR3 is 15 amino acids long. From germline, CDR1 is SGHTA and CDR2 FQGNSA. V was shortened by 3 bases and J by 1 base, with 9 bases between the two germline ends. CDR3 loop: CASSFGQGNTGELFF. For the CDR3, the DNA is TGTGCCAGCAGCTTCGGCCAGGGGAACACCGGGGAGCTGTTTTTT.

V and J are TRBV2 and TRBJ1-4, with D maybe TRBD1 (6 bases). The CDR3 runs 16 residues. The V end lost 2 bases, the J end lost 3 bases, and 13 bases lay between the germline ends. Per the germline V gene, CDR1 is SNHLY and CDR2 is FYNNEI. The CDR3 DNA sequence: TGTGCCAGCAGTGAATCAGGCAGGGGATCTAATGAAAAACTGTTTTTT. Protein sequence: CASSESGRGSNEKLFF.

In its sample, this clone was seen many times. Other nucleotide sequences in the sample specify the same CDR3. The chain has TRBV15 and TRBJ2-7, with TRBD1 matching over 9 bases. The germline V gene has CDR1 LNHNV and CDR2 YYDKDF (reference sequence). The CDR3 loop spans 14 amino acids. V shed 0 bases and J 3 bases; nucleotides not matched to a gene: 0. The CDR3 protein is CATSREGQGYEQYF. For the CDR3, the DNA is TGTGCCACCAGCAGAGAGGGACAGGGCTACGAGCAGTACTTC.

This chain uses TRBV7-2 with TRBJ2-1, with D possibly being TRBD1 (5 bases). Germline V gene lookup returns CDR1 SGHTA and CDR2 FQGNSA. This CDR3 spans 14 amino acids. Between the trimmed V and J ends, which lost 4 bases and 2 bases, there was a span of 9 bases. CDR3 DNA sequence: TGTGCCAGCAGCTCCGACAGAGCCTACAATGAGCAGTTCTTC. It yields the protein CASSSDRAYNEQFF. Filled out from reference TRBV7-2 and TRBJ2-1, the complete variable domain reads GAGVSQSPSNKVTEKGKDVELRCDPISGHTALYWYRQSLGQGLEFLIYFQGNSAPDKSGLPSDRFSAERTGGSVSTLTIQRTQQEDSAVYLCASSSDRAYNEQFFGPGTRLTVL.

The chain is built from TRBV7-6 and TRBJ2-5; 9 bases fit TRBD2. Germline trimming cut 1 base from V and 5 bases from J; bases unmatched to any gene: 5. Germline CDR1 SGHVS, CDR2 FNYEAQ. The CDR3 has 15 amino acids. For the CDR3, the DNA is TGTGCCAGCAGCTTAGGGGTTAGCGGGGGCGAGACCCAGTACTTC. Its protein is CASSLGVSGGETQYF.

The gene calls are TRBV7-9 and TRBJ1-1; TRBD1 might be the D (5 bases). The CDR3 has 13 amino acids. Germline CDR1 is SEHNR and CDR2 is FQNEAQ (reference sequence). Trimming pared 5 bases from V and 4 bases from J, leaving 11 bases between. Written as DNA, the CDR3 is TGTGCCAGCAGCCTAATCGGGGGCACTGAAGCTTTCTTT. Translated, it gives CASSLIGGTEAFF.

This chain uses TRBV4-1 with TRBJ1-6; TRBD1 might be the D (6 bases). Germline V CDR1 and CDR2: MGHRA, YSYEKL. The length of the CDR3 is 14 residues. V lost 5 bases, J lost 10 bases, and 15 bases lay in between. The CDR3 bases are TGCGCCAGCAGCAACCGACAGGACGGATCACCCCTCCACTTT. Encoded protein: CASSNRQDGSPLHF.

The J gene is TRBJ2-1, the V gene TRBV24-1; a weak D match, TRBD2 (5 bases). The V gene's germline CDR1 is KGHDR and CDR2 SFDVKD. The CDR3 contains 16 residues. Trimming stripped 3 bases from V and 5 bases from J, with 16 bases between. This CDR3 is CATSDVSPGSHNEQFF. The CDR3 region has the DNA TGTGCCACCAGTGATGTAAGCCCGGGAAGCCACAATGAGCAGTTCTTC.

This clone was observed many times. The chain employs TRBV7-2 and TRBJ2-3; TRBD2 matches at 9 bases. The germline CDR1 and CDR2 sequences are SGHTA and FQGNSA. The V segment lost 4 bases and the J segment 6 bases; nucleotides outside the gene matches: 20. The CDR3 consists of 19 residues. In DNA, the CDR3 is TGTGCCAGCAGCTCACGAGCTATAGCGGGGGTAAGCCCAGGTGATACGCAGTATTTT. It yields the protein CASSSRAIAGVSPGDTQYF. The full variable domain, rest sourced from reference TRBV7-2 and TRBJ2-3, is GAGVSQSPSNKVTEKGKDVELRCDPISGHTALYWYRQSLGQGLEFLIYFQGNSAPDKSGLPSDRFSAERTGGSVSTLTIQRTQQEDSAVYLCASSSRAIAGVSPGDTQYFGPGTRLTVL.

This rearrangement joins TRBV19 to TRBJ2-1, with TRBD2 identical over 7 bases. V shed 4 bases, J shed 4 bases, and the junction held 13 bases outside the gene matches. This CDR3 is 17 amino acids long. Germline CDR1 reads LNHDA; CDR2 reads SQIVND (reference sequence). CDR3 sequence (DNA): TGTGCCAGTAGTACTGTTTCTAGCGGAAATCGTTACAATGAGCAGTTCTTC. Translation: CASSTVSSGNRYNEQFF.

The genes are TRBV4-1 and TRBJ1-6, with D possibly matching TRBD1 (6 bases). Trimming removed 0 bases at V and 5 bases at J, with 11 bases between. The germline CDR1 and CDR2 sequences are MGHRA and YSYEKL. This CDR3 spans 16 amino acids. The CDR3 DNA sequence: TGCGCCAGCAGCCAAGAGGGAGGGGGGAATAATTCACCCCTCCACTTT. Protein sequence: CASSQEGGGNNSPLHF.

CDR3 loop: CASRGVVGHQPQHF. The DNA for the CDR3 is TGTGCCAGCAGAGGAGTGGTTGGTCATCAGCCCCAGCATTTT. The chain joins TRBV27 to TRBJ1-5; D is uncertain. The germline V gene has CDR1 MNHEY and CDR2 SMNVEV (reference sequence). Trimming removed 6 bases at V and 5 bases at J, with 14 bases between. The CDR3 spans 14 residues.

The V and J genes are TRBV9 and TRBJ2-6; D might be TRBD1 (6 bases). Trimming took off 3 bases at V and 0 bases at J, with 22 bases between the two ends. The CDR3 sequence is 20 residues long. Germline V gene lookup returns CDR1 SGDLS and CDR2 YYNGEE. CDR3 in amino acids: CASSARPGTHSLSGANVLTF. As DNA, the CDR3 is TGTGCCAGCAGCGCCCGACCCGGGACACATAGTCTCTCTGGGGCCAACGTCCTGACTTTC.

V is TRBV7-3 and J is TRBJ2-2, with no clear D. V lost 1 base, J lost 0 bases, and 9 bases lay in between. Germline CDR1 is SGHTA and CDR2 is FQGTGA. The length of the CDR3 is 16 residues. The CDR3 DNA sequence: TGTGCCAGCAGCTTAATTCCGGTGTCGAACACCGGGGAGCTGTTTTTT. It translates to CASSLIPVSNTGELFF.

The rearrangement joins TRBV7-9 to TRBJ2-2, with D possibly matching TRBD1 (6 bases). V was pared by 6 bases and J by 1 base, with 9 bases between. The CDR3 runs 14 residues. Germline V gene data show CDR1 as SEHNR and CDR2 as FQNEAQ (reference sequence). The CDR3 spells CASRETGNTGELFF. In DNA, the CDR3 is TGTGCCAGCAGGGAGACAGGGAACACCGGGGAGCTGTTTTTT.

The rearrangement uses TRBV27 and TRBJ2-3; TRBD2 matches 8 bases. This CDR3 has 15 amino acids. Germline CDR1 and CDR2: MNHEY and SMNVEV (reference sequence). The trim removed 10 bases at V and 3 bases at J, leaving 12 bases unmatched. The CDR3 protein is CATRPLGLGTDTQYF. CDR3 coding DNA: TGTGCCACCCGGCCGCTGGGACTAGGGACAGATACGCAGTATTTT.

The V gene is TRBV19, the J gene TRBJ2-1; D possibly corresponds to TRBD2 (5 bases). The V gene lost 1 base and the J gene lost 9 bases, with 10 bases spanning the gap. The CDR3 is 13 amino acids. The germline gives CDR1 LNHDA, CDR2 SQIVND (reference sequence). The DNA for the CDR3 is TGTGCCAGTAGTATAGGGTCGAGGGTTGAGCAGTTCTTC. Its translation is CASSIGSRVEQFF.